This T cell receptor (beta chain) was captured by sequencing in a study of response to subunit inactivated influenza vaccine. V shed 3 bases and J shed 0 bases, with 12 bases lying between them. The CDR3 loop spans 16 amino acids. In its sample, this clonotype was seen a few times. TCRdb reanalysed the RT-PCR reads using MiXCR and keeps one entry per CDR3 protein. The sample holds about 570,000 distinct CDR3 sequences, about 10% seen once. The same specimen was also included in a second study, on T cells expressing NK-cell markers. As that report states: cDNA encoding TCR beta was synthesized via 5'RACE template switching incorporating UMIs.

This chain links TRBV12-3 or TRBV12-4 with TRBJ1-3; D is uncertain. Sequencing used PBMCs from blood, obtained on the day of vaccination. The receptor comes from a man aged 50-60 years who received an inactivated influenza vaccine. CDR3 DNA sequence: TGTGCCAGCAGTTTGTTAATGGCCGGCTCTGGAAACACCATATATTTT. Translating gives CASSLLMAGSGNTIYF.